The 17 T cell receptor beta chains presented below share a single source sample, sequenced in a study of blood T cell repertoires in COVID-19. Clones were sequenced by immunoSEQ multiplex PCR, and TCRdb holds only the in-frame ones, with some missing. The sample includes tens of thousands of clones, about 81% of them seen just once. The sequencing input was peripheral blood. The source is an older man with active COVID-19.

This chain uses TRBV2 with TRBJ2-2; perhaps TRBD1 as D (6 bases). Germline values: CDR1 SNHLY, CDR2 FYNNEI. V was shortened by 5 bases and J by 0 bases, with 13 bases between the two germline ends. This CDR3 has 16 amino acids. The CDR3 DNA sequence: TGTGCCAGCAGTACCTCAGGGGCCTCGAACACCGGGGAGCTGTTTTTT. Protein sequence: CASSTSGASNTGELFF.

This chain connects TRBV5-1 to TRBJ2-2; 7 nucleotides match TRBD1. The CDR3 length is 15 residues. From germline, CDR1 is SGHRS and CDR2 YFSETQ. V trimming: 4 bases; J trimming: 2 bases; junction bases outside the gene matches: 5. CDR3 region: CASSAGTVNTGELFF. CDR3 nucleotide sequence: TGCGCCAGCAGCGCCGGGACAGTCAACACCGGGGAGCTGTTTTTT. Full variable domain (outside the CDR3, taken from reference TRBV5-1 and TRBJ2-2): KAGVTQTPRYLIKTRGQQVTLSCSPISGHRSVSWYQQTPGQGLQFLFEYFSETQRNKGNFPGRFSGRQFSNSRSEMNVSTLELGDSALYLCASSAGTVNTGELFFGEGSRLTVL.

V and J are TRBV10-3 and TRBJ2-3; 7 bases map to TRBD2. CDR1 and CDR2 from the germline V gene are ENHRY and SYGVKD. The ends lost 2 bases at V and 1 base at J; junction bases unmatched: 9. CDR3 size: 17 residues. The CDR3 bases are TGTGCCATCAGTGAGACCTTAAGCGGGGCGGGCACAGATACGCAGTATTTT. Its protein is CAISETLSGAGTDTQYF.

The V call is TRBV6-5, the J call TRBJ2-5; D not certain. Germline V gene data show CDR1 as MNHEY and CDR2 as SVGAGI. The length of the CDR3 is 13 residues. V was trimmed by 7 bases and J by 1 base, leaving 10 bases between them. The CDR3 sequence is CASMDGAQETQYF. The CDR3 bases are TGTGCCAGCATGGATGGAGCCCAAGAGACCCAGTACTTC.

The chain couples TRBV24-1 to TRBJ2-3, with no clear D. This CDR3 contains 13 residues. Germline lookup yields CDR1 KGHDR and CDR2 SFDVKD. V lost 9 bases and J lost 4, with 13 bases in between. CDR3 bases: TGTGCCACCGGGTTTTCGGGTGCAGATACGCAGTATTTT. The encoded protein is CATGFSGADTQYF.

CDR3 DNA: TGTGCCAGCAGCCGGGAGGGTAGCGCTAGGAACACAGATACGCAGTATTTT. Its translation is CASSREGSARNTDTQYF. This chain connects TRBV7-2 to TRBJ2-3, with TRBD2 identical over 8 bases. The CDR3 contains 17 residues. CDR1 and CDR2 (germline): SGHTA, FQGNSA. With 5 bases clipped from V and 2 bases from J, the junction kept 12 bases outside the gene matches.

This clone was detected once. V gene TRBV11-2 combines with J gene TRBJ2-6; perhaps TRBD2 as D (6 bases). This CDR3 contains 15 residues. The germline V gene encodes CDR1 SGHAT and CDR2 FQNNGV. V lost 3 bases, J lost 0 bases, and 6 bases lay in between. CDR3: CASSFGSSGANVLTF. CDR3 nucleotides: TGTGCCAGCAGCTTCGGGAGCTCTGGGGCCAACGTCCTGACTTTC.

CDR3 sequence: CASSPQVGRGYTYEQYF. The CDR3 DNA follows: TGTGCCAGCTCACCACAGGTCGGCAGGGGGTATACCTACGAGCAGTACTTC. The chain recombines TRBV18 with TRBJ2-7; 7 bases align to TRBD1. The V segment lost 1 base and the J segment 2 bases; nucleotides outside the gene matches: 11. CDR1 and CDR2 from the germline V gene are KGHSH and LQKENI. The CDR3 is made up of 17 amino acids.

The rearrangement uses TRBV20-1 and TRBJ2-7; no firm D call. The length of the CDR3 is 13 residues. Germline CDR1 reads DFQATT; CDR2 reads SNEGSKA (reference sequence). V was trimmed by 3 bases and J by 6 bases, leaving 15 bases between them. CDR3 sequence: CSASSRNPSEQYF. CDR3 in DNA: TGCAGTGCTAGTTCGCGGAACCCCTCCGAGCAGTACTTC.

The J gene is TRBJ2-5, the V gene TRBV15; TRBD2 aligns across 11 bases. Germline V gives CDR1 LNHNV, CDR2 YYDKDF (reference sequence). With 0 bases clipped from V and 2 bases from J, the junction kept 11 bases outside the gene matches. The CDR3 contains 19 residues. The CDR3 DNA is TGTGCCACCAGCAGAGATATCCTAGCGGGAGGAGTAGGGCAAGAGACCCAGTACTTC. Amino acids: CATSRDILAGGVGQETQYF.

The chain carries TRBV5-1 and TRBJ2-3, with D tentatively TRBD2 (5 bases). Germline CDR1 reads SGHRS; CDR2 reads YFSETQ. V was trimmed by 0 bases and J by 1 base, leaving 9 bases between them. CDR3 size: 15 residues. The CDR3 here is CASSLALEGTDTQYF. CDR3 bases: TGCGCCAGCAGCTTGGCACTAGAGGGCACAGATACGCAGTATTTT. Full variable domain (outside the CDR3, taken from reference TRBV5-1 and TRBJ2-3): KAGVTQTPRYLIKTRGQQVTLSCSPISGHRSVSWYQQTPGQGLQFLFEYFSETQRNKGNFPGRFSGRQFSNSRSEMNVSTLELGDSALYLCASSLALEGTDTQYFGPGTRLTVL.

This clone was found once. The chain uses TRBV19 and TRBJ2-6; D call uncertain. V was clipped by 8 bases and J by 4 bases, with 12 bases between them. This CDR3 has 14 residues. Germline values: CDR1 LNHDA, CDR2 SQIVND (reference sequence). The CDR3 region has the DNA TGTGCCAGTTCCCTCCTCGGGGGGGCCAACGTCCTGACTTTC. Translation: CASSLLGGANVLTF. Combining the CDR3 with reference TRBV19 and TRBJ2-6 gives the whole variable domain DGGITQSPKYLFRKEGQNVTLSCEQNLNHDAMYWYRQDPGQGLRLIYYSQIVNDFQKGDIAEGYSVSREKKESFPLTVTSAQKNPTAFYLCASSLLGGANVLTFGAGSRLTVL.

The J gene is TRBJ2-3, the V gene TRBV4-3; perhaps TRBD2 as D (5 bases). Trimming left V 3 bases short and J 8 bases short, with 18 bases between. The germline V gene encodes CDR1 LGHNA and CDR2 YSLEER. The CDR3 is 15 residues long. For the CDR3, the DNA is TGCGCCAGCAGCCACTCCGGGAATCCCATGGGTACGCAGTATTTT. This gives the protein CASSHSGNPMGTQYF.

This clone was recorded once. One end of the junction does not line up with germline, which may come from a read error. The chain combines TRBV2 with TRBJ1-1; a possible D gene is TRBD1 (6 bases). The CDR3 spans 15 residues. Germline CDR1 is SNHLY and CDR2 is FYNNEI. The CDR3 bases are TGTGCCAGCAGTCGAACAGGGACTATGAACGCTGAAGCTTTCTTT. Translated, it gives CASSRTGTMNAEAFF.

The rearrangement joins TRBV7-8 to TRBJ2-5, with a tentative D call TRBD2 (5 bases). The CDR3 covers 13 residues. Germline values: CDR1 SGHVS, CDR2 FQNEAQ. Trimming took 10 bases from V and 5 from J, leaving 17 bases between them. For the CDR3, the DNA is TGTGCCACCCAGCTTGGGAGATGGGAGACCCAGTACTTC. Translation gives CATQLGRWETQYF.

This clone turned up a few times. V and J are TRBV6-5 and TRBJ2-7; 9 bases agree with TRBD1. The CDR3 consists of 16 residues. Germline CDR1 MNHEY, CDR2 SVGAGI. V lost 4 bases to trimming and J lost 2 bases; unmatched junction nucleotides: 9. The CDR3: CASSSSGQGVPYEQYF. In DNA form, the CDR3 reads TGTGCCAGCAGTTCCTCGGGACAGGGCGTACCCTACGAGCAGTACTTC.

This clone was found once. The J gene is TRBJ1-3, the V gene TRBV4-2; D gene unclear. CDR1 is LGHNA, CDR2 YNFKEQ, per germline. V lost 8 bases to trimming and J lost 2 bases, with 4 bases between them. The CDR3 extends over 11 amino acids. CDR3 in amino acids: CASLAGNTIYF. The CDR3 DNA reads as TGTGCCAGCCTAGCTGGAAACACCATATATTTT.